These T cell receptor beta chains were read from a single sample in a study of T cells in Graves' hyperthyroidism and ophthalmopathy. TCRdb re-called the multiplex PCR reads with MiXCR, one entry per CDR3 protein. The data hold about 400,000 distinct CDR3 sequences, with around a sixth observed a single time. Sample: blood. All receptors derive from a young woman with Graves' hyperthyroidism. CDR3s include the opening cysteine and the closing phenylalanine or tryptophan. D genes are given only for firm matches. Clone size, where shown, is once, few, many, or a class for clones that have expanded.

v_gene	j_gene	abundance	d_gene	CDR3aa	CDR3nt
TRBV20-1	TRBJ2-7	many	.	CSAPRYEQYF	TGCAGTGCCCCACGCTACGAGCAGTACTTC
TRBV6-2/TRBV6-3	TRBJ1-5	.	.	CANSSRDNNQPQHF	TGTGCCAACAGTTCTAGGGATAACAATCAGCCCCAGCATTTT
TRBV28	TRBJ2-2	few	TRBD2	CASSATGTSGRAGTGKLFF	TGTGCCAGCAGTGCGACCGGGACTAGCGGGAGGGCGGGCACCGGGAAGCTGTTTTTT
TRBV7-7	TRBJ2-5	many	.	CASSLGQPQETQYF	TGTGCTAGCAGCTTAGGACAGCCTCAAGAGACCCAGTACTTC
TRBV7-9	TRBJ2-1	many	TRBD2	CASSEDRTSPNIHEQFF	TGTGCCAGCAGCGAGGATAGGACTAGCCCAAATATCCATGAGCAGTTCTTC
TRBV6-2/TRBV6-3	TRBJ1-2	.	.	CASSYSSIGREDGYTF	TGTGCCAGCAGTTACTCGAGTATCGGCAGGGAAGATGGCTACACCTTC
TRBV6-2/TRBV6-3	TRBJ1-2	many	.	CASSWAVHYGYTF	TGTGCCAGCAGTTGGGCAGTTCACTATGGCTACACCTTC
TRBV28	TRBJ2-5	few	TRBD2	CASSLSASGRTQETQYF	TGTGCCAGCAGTTTATCGGCTAGCGGGAGGACCCAAGAGACCCAGTACTTC
TRBV19	TRBJ2-5	.	.	CASRGVLSETQYF	TGTGCCAGTAGGGGGGTTCTTAGCGAGACCCAGTACTTC
TRBV15	TRBJ2-2	.	.	CATSRDLQGPNTGELFF	TGTGCCACCAGCAGAGATTTGCAGGGGCCAAACACCGGGGAGCTGTTTTTT
TRBV20-1	TRBJ1-2	many	.	CSARDPKVDYGYTF	TGCAGTGCTAGAGATCCTAAGGTGGACTATGGCTACACCTTC
TRBV7-8	TRBJ2-7	many	.	CASSLSLSIEQYF	TGTGCCAGCAGCTTATCCCTCAGCATTGAGCAGTACTTC
TRBV2	TRBJ2-7	many	.	CASSDLVFGVLSYEQYF	TGTGCCAGCAGTGATTTAGTATTCGGAGTACTCTCCTACGAGCAGTACTTC
TRBV11-2	TRBJ2-5	many	.	CASSSTSETQYF	TGTGCCAGCAGCTCTACGTCGGAGACCCAGTACTTC
TRBV28	TRBJ1-1	few	.	CAGSSLGEAFF	TGTGCCGGCAGTTCTTTGGGTGAAGCTTTCTTT
TRBV20-1	TRBJ1-2	.	TRBD1	CSADGQGAPFANYGYTF	TGCAGTGCCGACGGACAGGGGGCTCCCTTTGCTAACTATGGCTACACCTTC
TRBV29-1	TRBJ2-5	few	.	CSVLRDQETQYF	TGCAGCGTTTTGAGGGACCAAGAGACCCAGTACTTC
TRBV28	TRBJ1-6	many	.	CASSSSNPGTQTLHF	TGTGCCAGCAGTTCATCTAATCCCGGGACACAAACCCTCCACTTT
TRBV12-3/TRBV12-4	TRBJ1-5	many	TRBD1	CASRRQGPGNQPQHF	TGTGCCAGCAGGAGACAGGGTCCTGGCAATCAGCCCCAGCATTTT
TRBV7-2	TRBJ2-2	many	TRBD1	CASSFTGTANTGELFF	TGTGCCAGCAGCTTTACCGGGACAGCGAACACCGGGGAGCTGTTTTTT
TRBV5-1	TRBJ1-4	many	.	CASSLEAGRSKKLFF	TGCGCCAGCAGCTTGGAGGCAGGCCGTTCGAAAAAACTGTTTTTT
TRBV5-1	TRBJ2-5	few	.	CASSSGTVRETQYF	TGCGCCAGCAGCTCCGGGACGGTGCGGGAGACCCAGTACTTC
TRBV6-1	TRBJ1-5	.	.	CASSGGGGLAAQPQHF	TGTGCCAGCAGTGGAGGTGGCGGTTTAGCAGCTCAGCCCCAGCATTTT
TRBV5-1	TRBJ2-3	many	.	CASSLGGTGDTQYF	TGCGCCAGCAGCTTGGGTGGGACGGGGGATACGCAGTATTTT